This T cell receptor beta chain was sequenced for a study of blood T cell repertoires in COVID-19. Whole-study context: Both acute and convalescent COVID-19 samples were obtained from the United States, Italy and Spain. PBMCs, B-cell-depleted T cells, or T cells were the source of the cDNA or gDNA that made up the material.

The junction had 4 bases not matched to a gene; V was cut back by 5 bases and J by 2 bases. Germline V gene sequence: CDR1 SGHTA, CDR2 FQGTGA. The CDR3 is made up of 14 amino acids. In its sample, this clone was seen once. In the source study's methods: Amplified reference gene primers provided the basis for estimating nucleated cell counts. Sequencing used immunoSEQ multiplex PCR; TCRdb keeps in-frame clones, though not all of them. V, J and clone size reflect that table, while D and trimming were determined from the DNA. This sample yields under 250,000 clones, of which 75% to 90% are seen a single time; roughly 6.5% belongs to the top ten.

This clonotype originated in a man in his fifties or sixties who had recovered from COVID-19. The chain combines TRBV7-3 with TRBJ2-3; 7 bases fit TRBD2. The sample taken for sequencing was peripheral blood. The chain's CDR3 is CASSPGRDTDTQYF. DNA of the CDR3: TGTGCCAGCAGCCCAGGGAGGGACACAGATACGCAGTATTTT.